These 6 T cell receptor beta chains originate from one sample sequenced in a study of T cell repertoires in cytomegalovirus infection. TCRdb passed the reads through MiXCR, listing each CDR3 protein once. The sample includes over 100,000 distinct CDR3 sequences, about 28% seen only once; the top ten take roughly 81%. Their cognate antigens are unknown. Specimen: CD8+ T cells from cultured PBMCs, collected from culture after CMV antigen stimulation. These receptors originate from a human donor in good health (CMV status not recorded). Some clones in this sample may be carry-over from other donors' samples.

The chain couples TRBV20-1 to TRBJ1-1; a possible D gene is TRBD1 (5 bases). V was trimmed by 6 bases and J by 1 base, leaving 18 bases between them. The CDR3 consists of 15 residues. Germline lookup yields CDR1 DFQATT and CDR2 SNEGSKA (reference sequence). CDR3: CSADKSGGANTEAFF. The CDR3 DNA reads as TGCAGTGCCGACAAATCGGGAGGGGCGAACACTGAAGCTTTCTTT.

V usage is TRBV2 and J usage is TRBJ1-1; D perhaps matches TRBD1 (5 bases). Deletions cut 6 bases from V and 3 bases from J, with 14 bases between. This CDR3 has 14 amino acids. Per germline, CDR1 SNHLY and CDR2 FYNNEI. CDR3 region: CASSRGAGDTEAFF. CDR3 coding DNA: TGTGCCAGCAGCAGAGGGGCGGGGGACACTGAAGCTTTCTTT.

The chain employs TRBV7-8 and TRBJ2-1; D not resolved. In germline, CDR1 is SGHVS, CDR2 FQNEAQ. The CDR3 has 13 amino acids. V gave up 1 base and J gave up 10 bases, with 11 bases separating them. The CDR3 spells CASSLGRVWEQFF. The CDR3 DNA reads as TGTGCCAGCAGCTTAGGTAGGGTTTGGGAGCAGTTCTTC.

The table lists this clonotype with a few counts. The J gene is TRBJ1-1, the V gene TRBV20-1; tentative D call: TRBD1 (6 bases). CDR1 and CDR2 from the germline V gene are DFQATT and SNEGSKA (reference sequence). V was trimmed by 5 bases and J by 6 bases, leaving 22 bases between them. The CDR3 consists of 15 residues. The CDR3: CSAQGAGDVSAEAFF. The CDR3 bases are TGCAGTGCTCAGGGAGCAGGGGACGTATCGGCTGAAGCTTTCTTT.

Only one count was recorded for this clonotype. Here the CDR3 reads CASSSELQSNTEAFF. The CDR3, as DNA: TGTGCCAGCAGCAGCGAGTTACAGTCCAACACTGAAGCTTTCTTT. This sequence joins TRBV7-4 and TRBJ1-1; the D is unclear. The CDR3 is 15 amino acids. Trimming removed 5 bases from V and 2 bases from J, with 15 bases in between. CDR1 is SGHVT, CDR2 SQSDAQ, per germline.

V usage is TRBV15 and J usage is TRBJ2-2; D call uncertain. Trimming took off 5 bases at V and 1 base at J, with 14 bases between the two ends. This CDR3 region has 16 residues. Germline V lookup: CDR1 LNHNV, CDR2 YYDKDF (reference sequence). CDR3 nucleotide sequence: TGTGCCACCAGCTCCCCCTTGGGCAGGAACACCGGGGAGCTGTTTTTT. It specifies CATSSPLGRNTGELFF.